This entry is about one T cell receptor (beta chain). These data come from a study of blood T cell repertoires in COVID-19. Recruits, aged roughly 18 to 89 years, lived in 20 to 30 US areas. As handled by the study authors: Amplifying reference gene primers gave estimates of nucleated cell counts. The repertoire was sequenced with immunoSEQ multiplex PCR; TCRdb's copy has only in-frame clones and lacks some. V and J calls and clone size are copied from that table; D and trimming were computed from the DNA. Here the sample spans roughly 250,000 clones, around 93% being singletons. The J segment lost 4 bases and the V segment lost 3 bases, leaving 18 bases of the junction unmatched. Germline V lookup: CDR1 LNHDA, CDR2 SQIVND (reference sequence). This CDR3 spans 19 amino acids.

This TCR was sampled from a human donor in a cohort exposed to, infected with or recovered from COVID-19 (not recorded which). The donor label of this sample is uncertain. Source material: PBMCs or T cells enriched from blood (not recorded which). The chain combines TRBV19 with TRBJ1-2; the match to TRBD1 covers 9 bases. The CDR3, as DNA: TGTGCCAGTAGTATTTATGGGACAGGGACCACGAGGGGAACCTATGGCTACACCTTC. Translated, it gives CASSIYGTGTTRGTYGYTF.